This section outlines one T cell receptor (beta chain) sequence together with its context. No cognate antigen has been identified for it. Base qualities are not recorded, but no much larger clone differs from it by a single base. According to the study, the label for this sample's time point signals: baseline before first vaccination. Vaccinee samples were obtained from the UK trials COV001 and COV002, which included a single-blind randomized controlled phase 2/3 trial of AZD1222 (ChAdOx1 nCoV-19) in healthy adults. For TCRbeta chain sequencing, PBMC samples from trial participants were taken at day 0 and at day 28 after the second dose. The CDR3 regions of human TCRbeta chains were analyzed by immunosequencing. The paper's data handling went like this. Repertoire TCRs were matched against a reference library of SARS-CoV-2-specific TCRs generated with the MIRA antigen-specificity platform. Breadth was defined as the fraction of unique TCRs that were SARS-CoV-2-associated, and depth was defined as the fraction of total T cells that were SARS-CoV-2-associated. Each spike-specific TCR was assigned to its reactive spike region and to a CD4 or CD8 class using the MIRA data. Log10-transformed breadth and depth values were compared by one-way ANOVA with Sidak's multiple comparisons tests. Imported from immuneACCESS, the table was reduced by TCRdb to in-frame sequences with V and J called. These copies leave out some clones; in studies compared against another copy, an unresolved V gene accounts for under half, and the cause of the remainder is not known. That table furnishes V, J and clone size, whereas the DNA furnished D and trimming. The sample table lists roughly 100,000 clones, approximately 87% of them with a count of one. Together, the top ten hold roughly 2.6% of the sample.

As encoded in the germline V gene, CDR1 is SGHVS while CDR2 is FQNEAQ. Trimming removed 5 bases from V and 2 bases from J, leaving 16 bases between the germline ends. The CDR3 contains 15 residues, cysteine and phenylalanine counted. Only the CDR3 DNA stays, 45 bases, in frame from base 1. This record comes from a study of T cell responses to AZD1222 COVID-19 vaccine (dated by TCRdb to the early 2020s). Regarding the complete study: AZD1222 recipients given second doses at about 4 weeks or at about 12 weeks were pooled, since spike-specific TCR depth and breadth were not found to differ between the two schedules. Trial participants were enrolled by age into subgroups of 18-55, 56-69 and 70-plus years, and about 150, 27 and 61 TCR-sequenced participants, respectively, were included in these subgroups. A total of just over 230 trial participants underwent TCR sequencing, of whom 207 received two doses of AZD1222 and about 25 received two doses of the MenACWY control vaccine. Study-wide findings and limitations: In the small 56-69-year group, the increase in depth fell short of significance, most likely because of low power. No day 14 peak-response samples were available, so repertoires were characterized only after the peak T cell response. The vaccine-associated CD4 TCRs covered the entire spike protein, and the dominant responses fell in regions 160-218 and 743-854. Most participants were white British and females outnumbered males, and the authors suggested that clonal diversity may have been underestimated. Conclusions about previously exposed vaccinees are limited, since just 6 or 7 AZD1222 recipients were seropositive for SARS-CoV-2 at baseline. A significant rise in spike-specific TCR breadth and depth was observed after two AZD1222 doses relative to day 0 and relative to MenACWY recipients. Reportedly, almost half of the unique spike-specific TCRs recognized epitopes lying outside the regions that are mutated in the B.1.351 and B.1.1.7 variants.

The chain is made from TRBV7-8 and TRBJ2-7; perhaps TRBD2 is the D gene, with 6 bases matching. Sequencing was performed on peripheral blood, taken on day 0 of AZD1222 vaccination. The origin of this receptor is an adult in good health. Here is the DNA: TGTGCCAGCAGCCGAACAACCGCGGGGCCCTACGAGCAGTACTTC. Its translation is CASSRTTAGPYEQYF.